One TCR beta chain is described in this entry. Its antigen remains unidentified. Base-call qualities are not available, and no considerably larger clone is one nucleotide away. Additional DNA sequences in this sample encode the identical CDR3. The data were obtained in a study of shared clonotypes between healthy human individuals (dated by TCRdb to about 2020). Turning to the overall study: The cohort included three men and two women between 18 and 49 years of age. For each donor, CD4 naive and CD4 memory were each run on three plates, CD8 naive on two plates, and CD8 memory on one plate. To estimate repertoire size and how much clonotype sharing occurs between individuals, the study deeply sequenced the blood TCR repertoires of several healthy adults. To increase sequencing depth and limit assay-specific biases, TCR repertoire library preparation and sequencing were carried out by different laboratories using diverse techniques. Between about 0.94 and 10 billion PBMCs per donor were obtained by leukapheresis.

Using the deep immunoSEQ assay, multiplex PCR amplified TCR CDR3 regions from genomic DNA. Genomic DNA extracted from each cell subset was distributed evenly over all wells of several immunoSEQ 96-well plates, and each plate served as one replicate. For sorted subsets, each replicate PCR was loaded with 150 to 250 ng genomic DNA, equivalent to 30,000 or so T cell genomes. The purified libraries were quantified using a Qubit 3.0 fluorometer, sized with a Bioanalyzer 2100, and then quantified again using the KAPA Library Quantification kit. Every immunoSEQ 96-well plate was sequenced on a dedicated single-read 150-cycle Illumina NextSeq 550 flow cell. The source study handled its data this way. Because only junctional sequences without quality scores were contained in the immunoSEQ output, filtering matching that applied to full-length reads could not be performed. Sequences were annotated with PyIR, a Python wrapper for IgBLAST v1.9, using IMGT germline references to assign V/J genes and CDR3. Reads were removed for weak V/J assignments (E-value above 1e-6), missing CDR3, stop codons, out-of-frame junctions, or ambiguous translated residues. V3J clonotypes were defined as sequences sharing an identical inferred V gene, J gene, and CDR3 amino acid sequence. To compute the percentage overlap between repertoires, the number of shared unique clonotypes was divided by the size of the smaller repertoire. Repertoire richness was assessed with RTK rarefaction, the Chao1 estimator, and Recon v2.1 estimates of unobserved clonotypes. Generation probabilities were computed with OLGA for all TCRbeta clonotypes obtained by the gDNA method from a handful of donors. This is the immuneACCESS table as TCRdb keeps it, with only in-frame sequences that have V and J called. A part of the clones is gone; compared with another copy, unresolved V genes explain less than half, and the rest is unexplained. The DNA was the basis for D and trimming; V, J and clone size are from that table. The table for this sample lists 1.4 million to 1.5 million clones; roughly 96% of them were counted only once. The top ten clonotypes cover about 1% of the sample.

Healthy HIV-negative adults with no recently reported acute infections or vaccinations were included as donors. Only Caucasian adults living in Nashville, Tennessee, USA were represented among the donors. Magnetic negative selection was used to enrich CD4+ T cells, after which naive cells were positively selected on CD45RA and the negative fraction became the memory subset. After blood collection by leukapheresis, PBMCs were isolated using Ficoll-Histopaque density gradient centrifugation and then cryopreserved in the vapor phase of liquid nitrogen. Analytical flow cytometry was used to check the purity and quantity of each magnetically sorted T cell population. Each sorted fraction had its genomic DNA isolated and then quantified by UV absorbance on a Nanodrop 2000c. The study at large found these results: Incomplete sequencing was indicated by rarefaction of sorted-subset datasets, despite the large sequencing depth. Sampling was restricted to blood, and TCR repertoires in tissue are likely to differ from TCR repertoires in blood. When a handful of donors were compared, the shared fraction of clonotypes was roughly 5% for naive CD4, over 3% for naive CD8, 2.3% for memory CD4, and less than 0.45% for memory CD8. Pairwise subsampling led to the expectation that sequencing depth would affect the degree of clonotype sharing among donors. Larger estimated clonotype richness was generally found for naive subsets than for memory subsets. Compared with non-shared clonotypes, the clonotypes found in all four sorted-subset donors had higher generation probabilities. Because the study included a small number of donors, the genetic and exposure-history diversity represented was limited.

Input material: naive CD4+ T cells sorted from blood. Explained via the paper, the cell subset or site label denotes: CD45RA+ positively selected. This clonotype was sampled from a man aged 25-45 years in good health.

CDR3 protein: CASSRGGNYGYTF. The bases read TGTGCCAGCAGCAGGGGGGGCAACTATGGCTACACCTTC. The rearrangement combines TRBV7-9 with TRBJ1-2, with TRBD1 as a weak D call on 6 bases. V is pared back by 5 bases and J by 2 bases, with 9 bases lying between the germline termini. The CDR3 sequence holds 13 residues, the cysteine and phenylalanine included. The read is trimmed to its CDR3 DNA, 39 bases read in frame from base 1. The germline V gene (reference sequence) sets CDR1 to SEHNR and CDR2 to FQNEAQ.